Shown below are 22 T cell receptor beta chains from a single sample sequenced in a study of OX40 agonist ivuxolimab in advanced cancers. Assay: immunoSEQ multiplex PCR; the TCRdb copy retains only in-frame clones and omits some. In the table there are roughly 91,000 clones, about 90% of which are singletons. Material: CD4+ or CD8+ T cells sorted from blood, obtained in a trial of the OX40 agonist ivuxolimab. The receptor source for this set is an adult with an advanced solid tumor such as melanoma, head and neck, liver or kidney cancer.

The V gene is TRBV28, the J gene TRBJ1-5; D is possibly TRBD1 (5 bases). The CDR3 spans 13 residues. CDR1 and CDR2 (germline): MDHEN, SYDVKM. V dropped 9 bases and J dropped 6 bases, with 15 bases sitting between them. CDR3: CASWGGGVQPQHF. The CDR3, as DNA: TGTGCCAGTTGGGGCGGGGGGGTTCAGCCCCAGCATTTT.

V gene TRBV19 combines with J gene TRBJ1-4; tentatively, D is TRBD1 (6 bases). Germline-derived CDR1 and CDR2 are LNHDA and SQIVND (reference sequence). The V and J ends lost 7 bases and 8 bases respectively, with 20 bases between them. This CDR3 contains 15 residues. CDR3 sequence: CASIPTGRVGEKLFF. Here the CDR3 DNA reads TGTGCCAGTATCCCAACAGGGAGAGTCGGCGAAAAACTGTTTTTT.

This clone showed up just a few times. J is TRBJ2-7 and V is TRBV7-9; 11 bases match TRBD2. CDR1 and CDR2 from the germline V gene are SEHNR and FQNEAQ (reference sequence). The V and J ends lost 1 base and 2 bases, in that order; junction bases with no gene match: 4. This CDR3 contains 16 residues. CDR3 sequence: CASSLGLAGGTYEQYF. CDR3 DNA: TGTGCCAGCAGCTTAGGCCTAGCGGGGGGTACCTACGAGCAGTACTTC.

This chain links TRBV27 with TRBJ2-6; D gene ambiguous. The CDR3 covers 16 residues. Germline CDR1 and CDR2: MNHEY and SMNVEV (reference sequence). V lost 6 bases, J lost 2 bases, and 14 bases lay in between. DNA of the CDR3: TGTGCCAGCAGCCCCAGGTGGCCTCCTGGGGCCAACGTCCTGACTTTC. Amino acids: CASSPRWPPGANVLTF. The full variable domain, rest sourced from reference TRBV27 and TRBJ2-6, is EAQVTQNPRYLITVTGKKLTVTCSQNMNHEYMSWYRQDPGLGLRQIYYSMNVEVTDKGDVPEGYKVSRKEKRNFPLILESPSPNQTSLYFCASSPRWPPGANVLTFGAGSRLTVL.

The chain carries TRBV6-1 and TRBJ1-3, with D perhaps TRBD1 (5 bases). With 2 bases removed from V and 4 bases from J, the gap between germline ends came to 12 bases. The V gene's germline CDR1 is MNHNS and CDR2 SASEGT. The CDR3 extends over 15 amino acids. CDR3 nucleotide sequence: TGTGCCAGCAGTGAACTCCCAGGGACCGGAAACACCATATATTTT. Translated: CASSELPGTGNTIYF.

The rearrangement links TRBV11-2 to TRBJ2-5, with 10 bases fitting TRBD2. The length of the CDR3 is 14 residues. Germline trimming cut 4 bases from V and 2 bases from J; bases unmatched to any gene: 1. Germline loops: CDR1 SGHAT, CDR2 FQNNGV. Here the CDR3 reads CASSSGLAQETQYF. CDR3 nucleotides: TGTGCCAGCAGCTCGGGACTAGCGCAAGAGACCCAGTACTTC. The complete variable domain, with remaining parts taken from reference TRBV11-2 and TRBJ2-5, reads EAGVAQSPRYKIIEKRQSVAFWCNPISGHATLYWYQQILGQGPKLLIQFQNNGVVDDSQLPKDRFSAERLKGVDSTLKIQPAKLEDSAVYLCASSSGLAQETQYFGPGTRLLVL.

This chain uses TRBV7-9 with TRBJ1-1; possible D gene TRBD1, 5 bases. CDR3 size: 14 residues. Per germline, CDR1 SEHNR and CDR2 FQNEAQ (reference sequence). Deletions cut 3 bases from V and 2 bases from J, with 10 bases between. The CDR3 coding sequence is TGTGCCAGCAGCTTGGGACTATCCAACACTGAAGCTTTCTTT. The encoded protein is CASSLGLSNTEAFF.

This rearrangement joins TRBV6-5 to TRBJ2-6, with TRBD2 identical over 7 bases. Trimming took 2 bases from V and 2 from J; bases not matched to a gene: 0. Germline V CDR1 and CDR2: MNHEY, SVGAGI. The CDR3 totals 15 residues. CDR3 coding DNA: TGTGCCAGCAGTTACGGGGGGGCTGGGGCCAACGTCCTGACTTTC. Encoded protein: CASSYGGAGANVLTF.

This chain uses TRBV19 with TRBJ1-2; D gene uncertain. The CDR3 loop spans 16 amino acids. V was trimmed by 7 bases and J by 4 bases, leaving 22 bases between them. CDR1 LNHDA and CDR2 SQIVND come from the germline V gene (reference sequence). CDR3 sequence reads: CASNEGKVLRAYGYTF. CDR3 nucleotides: TGTGCCAGTAATGAAGGGAAGGTCCTTCGGGCCTATGGCTACACCTTC.

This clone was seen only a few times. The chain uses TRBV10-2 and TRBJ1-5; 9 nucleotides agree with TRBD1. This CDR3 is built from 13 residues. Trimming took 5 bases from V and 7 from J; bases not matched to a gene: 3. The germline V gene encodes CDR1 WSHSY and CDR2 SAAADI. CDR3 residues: CASSTQGAQPQHF. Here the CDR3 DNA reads TGCGCCAGCAGTACACAGGGGGCACAGCCCCAGCATTTT.

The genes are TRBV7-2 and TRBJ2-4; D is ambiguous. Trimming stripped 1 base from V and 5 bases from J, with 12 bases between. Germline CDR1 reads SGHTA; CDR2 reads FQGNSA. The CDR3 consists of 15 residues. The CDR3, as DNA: TGTGCCAGCAGCTTAGTTGTAGCAGTTCAAAACATTCAGTACTTC. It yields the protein CASSLVVAVQNIQYF.

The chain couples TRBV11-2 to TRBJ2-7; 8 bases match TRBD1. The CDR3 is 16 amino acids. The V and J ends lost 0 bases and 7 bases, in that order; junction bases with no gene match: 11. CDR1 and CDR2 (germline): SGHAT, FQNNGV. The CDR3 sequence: CASSLDLGAGGGEQYF. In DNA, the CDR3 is TGTGCCAGCAGCTTAGATCTCGGAGCAGGGGGCGGTGAGCAGTACTTC. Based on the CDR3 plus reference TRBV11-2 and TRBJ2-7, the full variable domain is EAGVAQSPRYKIIEKRQSVAFWCNPISGHATLYWYQQILGQGPKLLIQFQNNGVVDDSQLPKDRFSAERLKGVDSTLKIQPAKLEDSAVYLCASSLDLGAGGGEQYFGPGTRLTVT.

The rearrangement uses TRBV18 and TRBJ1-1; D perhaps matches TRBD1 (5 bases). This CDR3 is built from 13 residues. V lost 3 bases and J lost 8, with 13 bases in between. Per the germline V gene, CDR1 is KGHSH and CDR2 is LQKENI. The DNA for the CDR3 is TGTGCCAGCTCACCTTCGGATGGGGCCGAAGCTTTCTTT. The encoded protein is CASSPSDGAEAFF.

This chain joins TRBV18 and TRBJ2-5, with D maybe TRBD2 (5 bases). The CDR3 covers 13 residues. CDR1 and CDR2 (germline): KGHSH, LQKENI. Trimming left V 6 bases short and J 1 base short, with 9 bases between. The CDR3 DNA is TGTGCCAGCTCCATAGGACTCCAAGAGACCCAGTACTTC. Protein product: CASSIGLQETQYF.

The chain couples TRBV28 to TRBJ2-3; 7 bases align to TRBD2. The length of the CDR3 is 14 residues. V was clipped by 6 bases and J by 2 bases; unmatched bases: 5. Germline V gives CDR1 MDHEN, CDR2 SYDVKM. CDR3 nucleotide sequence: TGTGCCAGCAGCCCCGGGGGGATCACAGATACGCAGTATTTT. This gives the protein CASSPGGITDTQYF.

In DNA form, the CDR3 reads TGTGCCAGCAGCTTAGGGCTTTGGGGACAGGTGGAGACCCAGTACTTC. This encodes CASSLGLWGQVETQYF. The chain carries TRBV11-3 and TRBJ2-5, with 8 nucleotides matching TRBD1. The germline V gene encodes CDR1 SGHNT and CDR2 YENEEA. After removal of 1 base from V and 5 bases from J, the junction contained 9 bases not matched to a gene. This CDR3 contains 16 residues.

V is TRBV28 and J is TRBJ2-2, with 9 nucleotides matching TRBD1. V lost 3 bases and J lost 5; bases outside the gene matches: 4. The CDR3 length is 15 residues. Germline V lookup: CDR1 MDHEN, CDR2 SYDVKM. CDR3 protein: CASSLPGTGTGELFF. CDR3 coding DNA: TGTGCCAGCAGTTTGCCCGGGACAGGGACCGGGGAGCTGTTTTTT.

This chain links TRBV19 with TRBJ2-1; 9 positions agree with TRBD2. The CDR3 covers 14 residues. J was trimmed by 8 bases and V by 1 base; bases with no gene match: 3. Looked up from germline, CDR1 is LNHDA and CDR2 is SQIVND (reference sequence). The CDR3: CASSIGGGAYEQFF. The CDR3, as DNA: TGTGCCAGTAGTATAGGCGGGGGGGCCTATGAGCAGTTCTTC.

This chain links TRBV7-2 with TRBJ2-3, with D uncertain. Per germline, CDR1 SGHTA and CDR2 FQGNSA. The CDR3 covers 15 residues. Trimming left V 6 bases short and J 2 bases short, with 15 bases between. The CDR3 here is CASRAFSGPTDTQYF. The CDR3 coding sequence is TGTGCCAGCAGAGCATTTTCAGGCCCCACAGATACGCAGTATTTT.

The CDR3 is CASRRDGPNTEAFF. CDR3 DNA: TGTGCCAGCAGACGGGACGGCCCGAACACTGAAGCTTTCTTT. The chain employs TRBV7-9 and TRBJ1-1; maybe TRBD1 (5 bases). The CDR3 is made up of 14 amino acids. The ends were cut back, 6 bases at V and 1 base at J, with 12 bases in the middle. Germline V gene data show CDR1 as SEHNR and CDR2 as FQNEAQ (reference sequence).

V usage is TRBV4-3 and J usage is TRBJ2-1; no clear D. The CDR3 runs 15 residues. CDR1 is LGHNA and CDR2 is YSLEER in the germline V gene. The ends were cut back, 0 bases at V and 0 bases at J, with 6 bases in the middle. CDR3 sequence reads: CASSQERTSYNEQFF. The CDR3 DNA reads TGCGCCAGCAGCCAAGAACGGACCTCCTACAATGAGCAGTTCTTC.

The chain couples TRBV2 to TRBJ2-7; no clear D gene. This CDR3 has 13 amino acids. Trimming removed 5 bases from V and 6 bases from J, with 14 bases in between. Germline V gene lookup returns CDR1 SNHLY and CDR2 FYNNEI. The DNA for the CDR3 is TGTGCCAGCAGTAGGCTGGCTTGGGGCGAGCAGTACTTC. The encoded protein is CASSRLAWGEQYF. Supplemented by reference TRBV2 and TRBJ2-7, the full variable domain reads EPEVTQTPSHQVTQMGQEVILRCVPISNHLYFYWYRQILGQKVEFLVSFYNNEISEKSEIFDDQFSVERPDGSNFTLKIRSTKLEDSAMYFCASSRLAWGEQYFGPGTRLTVT.